Listed here is a single T cell receptor (beta chain). V dropped 5 bases and J dropped 4; count of bases not matched to a gene: 7. This CDR3 comprises 14 residues. Germline V lookup: CDR1 SQVTM, CDR2 ANQGSEA. The data originate from a study of CDR3 diversity in severe acne. Via MiXCR, TCRdb re-called the PCR reads, giving one row per CDR3 protein. The sample holds about 97,000 distinct CDR3 sequences; 51% are singletons and the top ten take 9.5% to 15%. The chain employs TRBV29-1 and TRBJ2-5, with 10 bases identical to TRBD1. This receptor was identified in a male donor with acne. The source material was blood. CDR3 DNA: TGCAGCGTTACCGGGACAGGGGTTGGAGAGACCCAGTACTTC. Its translation is CSVTGTGVGETQYF.